This T cell receptor (beta chain) comes out of a study of blood T cell repertoires in COVID-19. Study-level background: The origin of the acute and convalescent COVID-19 samples was the United States, Italy and Spain.

CDR1 is SGHAT and CDR2 is FQDESV in the germline V gene (reference sequence). The CDR3 spans 14 residues. V dropped 5 bases and J dropped 6; count of bases not matched to a gene: 1. Profiled with immunoSEQ multiplex PCR; TCRdb holds only in-frame clones, not every one. The sample has about 250,000 clones; about 89% are singletons. This clone appeared a single time. The gene calls are TRBV11-1 and TRBJ2-1; 13 nucleotides align to TRBD2. Sequencing was done on a sample of peripheral blood. The TCR sequence derives from a man younger than 40 with acute or convalescent COVID-19. The CDR3 sequence: CASSRTSGSNEQFF. The CDR3 DNA is TGTGCCAGCAGCCGGACTAGCGGGAGCAATGAGCAGTTCTTC.